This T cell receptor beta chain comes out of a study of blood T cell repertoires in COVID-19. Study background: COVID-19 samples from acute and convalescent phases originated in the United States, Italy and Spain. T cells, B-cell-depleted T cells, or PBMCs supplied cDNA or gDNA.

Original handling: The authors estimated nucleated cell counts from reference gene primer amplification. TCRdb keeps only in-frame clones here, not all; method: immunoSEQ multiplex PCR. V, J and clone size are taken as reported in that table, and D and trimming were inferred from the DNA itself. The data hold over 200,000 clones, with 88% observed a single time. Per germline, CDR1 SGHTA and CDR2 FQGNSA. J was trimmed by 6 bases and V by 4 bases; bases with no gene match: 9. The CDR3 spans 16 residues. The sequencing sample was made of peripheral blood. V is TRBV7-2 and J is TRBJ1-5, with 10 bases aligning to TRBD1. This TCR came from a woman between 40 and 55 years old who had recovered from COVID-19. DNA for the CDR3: TGTGCCAGCAGCTCGACAGGGGGCATCGGGGGTCAGCCCCAGCATTTT. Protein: CASSSTGGIGGQPQHF.